The 6 T cell receptor beta chains presented below share a single source sample, sequenced in a study of cytomegalovirus exposure and HLA in healthy donors. Amplification used 60 Vbeta primers and 13 Jbeta primers. Only in-frame clones appear in the TCRdb table, and some are missing; sequencing was by immunoSEQ multiplex PCR. The sample has roughly 150,000 clones, around 80% seen once; the top ten hold 2% to 2.5%. Sequenced: PBMCs. These receptor sequences come from a male donor in good health and CMV-seronegative.

The chain joins TRBV25-1 to TRBJ2-2; D possibly corresponds to TRBD1 (5 bases). Between the trimmed V and J ends, which lost 1 base and 7 bases, there was a span of 10 bases. The CDR3 runs to 14 residues. Germline CDR1 is MGHDK and CDR2 is SYGVNS. This CDR3 is CASSEFLQGGELFF. Here the CDR3 DNA reads TGTGCCAGCAGTGAATTCCTCCAGGGCGGGGAGCTGTTTTTT.

The V and J genes are TRBV11-1 and TRBJ1-6, with a possible D match to TRBD1 (6 bases). V was trimmed by 2 bases and J by 0 bases, leaving 14 bases between them. From germline, CDR1 is SGHAT and CDR2 FQDESV (reference sequence). This CDR3 comprises 18 residues. The CDR3 DNA follows: TGTGCCAGCAGCTTACGGGACACAGCAAGCTCCTATAATTCACCCCTCCACTTT. This sequence encodes CASSLRDTASSYNSPLHF.

This sequence joins TRBV27 and TRBJ1-6; a weak D match, TRBD1 (6 bases). Trimming pared 7 bases from V and 9 bases from J, leaving 16 bases between. Germline CDR1 reads MNHEY; CDR2 reads SMNVEV (reference sequence). The CDR3 runs to 14 residues. The CDR3 is CASTTGGALSPLHF. CDR3 DNA sequence: TGTGCCAGCACCACGGGGGGGGCTCTTTCACCCCTCCACTTT.

The chain links TRBV18 to TRBJ1-6; the D gene is possibly TRBD1 (6 bases). Germline-derived CDR1 and CDR2 are KGHSH and LQKENI. Between the trimmed V and J ends, which lost 6 bases and 5 bases, there was a span of 14 bases. CDR3 length equals 15 residues. The CDR3 loop is CASSQGRGHNSPLHF. CDR3 in DNA: TGTGCCAGCTCCCAGGGCAGGGGTCATAATTCACCCCTCCACTTT.

V and J are TRBV5-4 and TRBJ2-1, with D possibly being TRBD1 (5 bases). This CDR3 is built from 16 residues. Germline V gene lookup returns CDR1 SGHNT and CDR2 YYREEE (reference sequence). Trimming shortened V by 6 bases and J by 0 bases, and 16 bases separated the two germline ends. This chain's CDR3 is CASTKRAGSSYNEQFF. As DNA, the CDR3 is TGTGCCAGCACCAAAAGGGCAGGGTCCTCCTACAATGAGCAGTTCTTC.

The chain combines TRBV7-9 with TRBJ2-3; 8 bases are shared with TRBD2. This CDR3 has 17 amino acids. The germline CDR1 and CDR2 sequences are SEHNR and FQNEAQ (reference sequence). V gave up 4 bases and J gave up 1 base; unmatched junction bases: 10. CDR3 loop: CASSSPPRGAGTDTQYF. The CDR3 DNA follows: TGTGCCAGCAGCTCACCTCCGCGGGGGGCCGGCACAGATACGCAGTATTTT.